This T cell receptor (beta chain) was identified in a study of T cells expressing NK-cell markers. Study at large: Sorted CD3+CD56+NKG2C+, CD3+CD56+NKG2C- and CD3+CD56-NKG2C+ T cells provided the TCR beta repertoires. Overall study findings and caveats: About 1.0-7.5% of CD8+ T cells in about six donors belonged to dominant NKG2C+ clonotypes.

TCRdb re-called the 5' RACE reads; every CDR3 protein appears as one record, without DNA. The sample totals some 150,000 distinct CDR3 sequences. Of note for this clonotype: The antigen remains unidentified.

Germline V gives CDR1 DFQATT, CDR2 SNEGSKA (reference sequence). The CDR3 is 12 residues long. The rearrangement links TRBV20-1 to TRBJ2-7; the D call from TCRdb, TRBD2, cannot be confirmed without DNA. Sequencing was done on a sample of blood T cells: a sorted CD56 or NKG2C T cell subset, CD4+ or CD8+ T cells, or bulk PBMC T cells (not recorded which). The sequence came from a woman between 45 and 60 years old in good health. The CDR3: CSASMGQIEEYF.